These T cell receptor beta chains were read from a single sample in a study of blood T cell repertoires in COVID-19. Clones were read by immunoSEQ multiplex PCR, and TCRdb kept only the in-frame ones, dropping some. The data show some 130,000 clones, roughly four fifths seen once. What was sequenced was peripheral blood. The receptors were sampled from a man older than 75 with acute or convalescent COVID-19. CDR3s include the opening cysteine and the closing phenylalanine or tryptophan. Fields, in order: J gene, V gene, D gene, CDR3 DNA, CDR3 protein. The D gene is left open where the match is weak.

TRBJ2-2 | TRBV5-4 | - | TGTGCCAGCAGCTCCGGGACAATGTTGGCTGGCGACACCGGGGAGCTGTTTTTT | CASSSGTMLAGDTGELFF
TRBJ1-2 | TRBV20-1 | - | TGCAGTGCTCCCCCAGGGAATGGCTACACCTTC | CSAPPGNGYTF
TRBJ2-2 | TRBV19 | TRBD2 | TGTGCCAGTAGTACCTTAGCGGGGGGGAACACCGGGGAGCTGTTTTTT | CASSTLAGGNTGELFF
TRBJ1-4 | TRBV14 | - | TGTGCCAGCAGCCGGGCAAACTATGAAAAACTGTTTTTT | CASSRANYEKLFF
TRBJ2-2 | TRBV7-9 | TRBD1 | TGTGCCAGCAGCGACCGGACAGGGAACACCGGGGAGCTGTTTTTT | CASSDRTGNTGELFF
TRBJ1-1 | TRBV19 | - | TGTGCCAGTAGTGGCGCAGGGGATAGGCTCACTGAAGCTTTCTTT | CASSGAGDRLTEAFF
TRBJ2-3 | TRBV29-1 | - | TGCAGCGTTGAAGGTTCTAAGATGTTGGCAGATACGCAGTATTTT | CSVEGSKMLADTQYF
TRBJ2-3 | TRBV9 | TRBD2 | TGTGCCAGCACTTTCGGGGGGACCACAGATACGCAGTATTTT | CASTFGGTTDTQYF
TRBJ1-6 | TRBV4-2 | TRBD1 | TGTGCCAGCAGCCAAGAGGCCCTCGGGACAGTGATTAATTCACCCCTCCACTTT | CASSQEALGTVINSPLHF
TRBJ2-1 | TRBV14 | TRBD1 | TGTGCCAGCAGCCGTTACAGGGGGAGCTACAATGAGCAGTTCTTC | CASSRYRGSYNEQFF
TRBJ1-1 | TRBV5-6 | - | TGTGCCAGCAGCTTGGGAATGGGCCAGAACACTGAAGCTTTCTTT | CASSLGMGQNTEAFF
TRBJ1-4 | TRBV6-2/TRBV6-3 | - | TGTGCCAGCAGTTATCGGTCTCATCGTCCAGGGAACGAAAAACTGTTTTTT | CASSYRSHRPGNEKLFF
TRBJ1-1 | TRBV6-5 | TRBD1 | TGTGCCAGCAGTCTTGCAGGGGGTTGGGCTGAAGCTTTCTTT | CASSLAGGWAEAFF
TRBJ1-2 | TRBV6-1 | - | TGTGCCAGCAGTGACGCCGGCGAGCCTGGGTTATCGGGCTATGGCTACACCTTC | CASSDAGEPGLSGYGYTF
TRBJ2-5 | TRBV7-2 | TRBD1 | TGTGCCAGCAGCTTACGGACAGGGTACCAAGAGACCCAGTACTTC | CASSLRTGYQETQYF
TRBJ1-2 | TRBV5-1 | - | TGCGCCAGCAGCTTGATAACTAACTATGGCTACACCTTC | CASSLITNYGYTF